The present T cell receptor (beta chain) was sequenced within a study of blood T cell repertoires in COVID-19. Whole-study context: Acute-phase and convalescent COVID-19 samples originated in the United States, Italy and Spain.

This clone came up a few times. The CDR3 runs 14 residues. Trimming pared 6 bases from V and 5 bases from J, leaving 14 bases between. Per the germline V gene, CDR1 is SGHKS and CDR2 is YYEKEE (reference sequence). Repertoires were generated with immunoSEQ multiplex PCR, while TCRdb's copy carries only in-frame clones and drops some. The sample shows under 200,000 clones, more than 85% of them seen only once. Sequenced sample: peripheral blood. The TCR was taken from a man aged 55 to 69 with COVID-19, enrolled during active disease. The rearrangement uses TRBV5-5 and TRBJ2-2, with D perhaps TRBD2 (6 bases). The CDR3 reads CASNSGGETGELFF. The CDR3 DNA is TGTGCCAGCAATTCCGGCGGGGAGACCGGGGAGCTGTTTTTT.